This T cell receptor (beta chain) was recovered during a study of neurological immune-mediated disorders (dated 2019 in TCRdb). For the study in its entirety: Using UMI-based sequencing, the study compared peripheral blood TCR-beta repertoires from patients with HTLV-I-associated myelopathy (HAM/TSP), patients with multiple sclerosis, and healthy controls. The cohort comprised 68 subjects: roughly 15 HAM/TSP patients, approximately 34 multiple sclerosis patients and 20 healthy controls. Longitudinal HAM/TSP and healthy donors had 3 time-points each (about 3-45 month intervals). Alongside PBMC samples, the set of more than 80 TCR-beta libraries contained longitudinal samples, technical triplicates, and paired CD4+ and CD8+ T-cell subsets that had been sorted.

Taken from the germline V gene, the CDR1 and CDR2 loops are SGHRS and YFSETQ. The junction carries 7 bases between V and J, which are trimmed by 4 bases and 2 bases respectively. The CDR3, cysteine through phenylalanine, is 12 amino acids long. Here the CDR3 DNA is all that survives: 36 bases in frame from base 1. This clonotype was seen at least ten times. Its antigen remains undetermined. No base quality information exists; no much larger clone differs at one position. The intended sense of this specimen's time point label: longitudinal time-point 1 (baseline). The healthy controls were volunteers from blood banks in Maryland, USA. Libraries from unsorted PBMCs were made from 2 million PBMCs kept in RNAlater at -80 degrees C until RNA extraction. Peripheral blood was subjected to Ficoll-Hypaque density gradient centrifugation to isolate PBMCs, which were then cryopreserved in liquid nitrogen. cDNA was synthesized by template-switch 5'RACE using a primer carrying a 10-nucleotide random unique molecular identifier by which each TCR transcript was tagged. Each sequencing run produced over 190 million TCR-beta sequences covering 15-18 subjects. The RNeasy kit was used for extraction of total RNA. The KAPA Real-time Library Amplification kit was used to amplify TCR-beta VDJ regions with primers targeting the TCR constant region and the 5'RACE anchor. Sample indexes and Illumina adaptors were added in a first PCR, after which library yield was increased in a second PCR. After purification with Ampure beads, the TCR product of roughly 650 bp was size-selected on a 2% E-gel SizeSelection system. Before pooling, libraries had their quality checked on a Bioanalyzer, their concentration measured with Qubit, and their quantity determined with the Kapa Library Quantification kit. Paired-end 2 x 150 bp sequencing of the libraries was performed on an Illumina HiSeq 2500. To increase sequence diversity, roughly 24-32% phiX was spiked into each library pool. In the authors' own workflow: Quality-filtered reads were processed with the UMI-based MiGEC pipeline, and over 90% of raw TCR sequences were removed by the MiGEC pipeline during error correction. IMGT germline references were used for alignment of VDJ genes, and clonotypes were defined by a unique CDR3 amino acid sequence together with V-J genes. VDJtools evaluated clonal expansion, Shannon diversity and CDR3 relatedness (CalcPairwiseDistances, ClusterSamples); CLCbio workbench built phylogenetic trees. Expanded clones were defined as having at least 8 unique UMIs, based on coefficient-of-variation modelling across technical triplicates. TCRdb reprocessed the public reads (quality trimming at Q25 with fastp, clone calling with MiXCR) and kept in-frame beta chains. Identical CDR3 proteins give one entry, which carries the most common genes and DNA. The V and J calls, along with clone size, are taken from TCRdb and not from the paper's own processing. This sample comprises about 71,000 distinct CDR3 sequences, roughly a tenth of them detected only once. The ten most abundant clones make up around a tenth of the sample.

Points the paper makes about the study in general: Across subjects, expanded clones never shared an identical CDR3 amino acid sequence, which suggests that the TCR-beta repertoires in every group were private. TCR clonal expansion was highest in HAM/TSP patients and lowest in MS patients, with MS patients falling below even healthy controls.

The sequenced sample consisted of PBMCs. This receptor was obtained from a man aged 30 to 39 in good health. The V and J segments used are TRBV5-1 and TRBJ2-7; perhaps TRBD1 is the D gene, with 5 bases matching. The CDR3 is CASSLTAYEQYF. The DNA reads as follows: TGCGCCAGCAGCCTGACAGCCTACGAGCAGTACTTC.